The 21 T cell receptor beta chains below were found in one sample sequenced in a study of cytomegalovirus exposure and HLA in healthy donors. PCR amplification relied on 60 Vbeta primers (plus 13 Jbeta primers). Using immunoSEQ multiplex PCR, the repertoire was profiled, and TCRdb retains in-frame clones only, with some absent. In the table there are some 140,000 clones, more than 70% of which are singletons. Sequencing was done on a sample of PBMCs. The receptors stem from a man younger than 45 in good health and CMV-seronegative.

The chain uses TRBV6-5 and TRBJ2-1, with TRBD2 matching over 7 bases. The germline V gene has CDR1 MNHEY and CDR2 SVGAGI. This CDR3 is built from 15 residues. With 0 bases clipped from V and 6 bases from J, the junction kept 5 bases outside the gene matches. CDR3 sequence reads: CASSYSMPSGNEQFF. CDR3 DNA sequence: TGTGCCAGCAGTTACTCGATGCCTAGCGGCAATGAGCAGTTCTTC.

CDR3 amino acids: CASSLTATGTRTYEQYF. CDR3 nucleotide sequence: TGTGCCAGCAGTTTAACGGCGACCGGGACACGAACTTACGAGCAGTACTTC. The chain recombines TRBV27 with TRBJ2-7; tentatively, D is TRBD1 (6 bases). V lost 2 bases to trimming and J lost 4 bases, with 21 bases between them. This CDR3 is 17 amino acids long. Germline loops: CDR1 MNHEY, CDR2 SMNVEV (reference sequence).

This sequence joins TRBV10-1 and TRBJ2-2, with 13 bases that match TRBD2. CDR3 length: 18 amino acids. Trimming took 3 bases from V and 8 from J; bases not matched to a gene: 12. The germline gives CDR1 WNHNN, CDR2 SYGVQD (reference sequence). CDR3 nucleotides: TGCGCCAGCAGTGACACGGGACTAGCGGGGCTACAATCGGGGGAGCTGTTTTTT. It codes for CASSDTGLAGLQSGELFF.

The chain joins TRBV28 to TRBJ2-2; D is possibly TRBD1 (6 bases). Germline CDR1 MDHEN, CDR2 SYDVKM. The CDR3 length is 15 residues. Trimming took 5 bases from V and 1 from J, leaving 11 bases between them. The CDR3 here is CASSPGQRNTGELFF. CDR3 nucleotide sequence: TGTGCCAGCAGTCCGGGACAACGGAACACCGGGGAGCTGTTTTTT.

The chain is built from TRBV15 and TRBJ2-5; 7 bases align to TRBD2. The CDR3 totals 15 residues. Losses at the gene ends were 1 base for V and 2 bases for J; bases not matched to a gene: 4. Germline CDR1 is LNHNV and CDR2 is YYDKDF (reference sequence). The CDR3 sequence: CATSRGGGPQETQYF. The CDR3 nucleotides are TGTGCCACCAGCAGAGGGGGGGGACCGCAAGAGACCCAGTACTTC.

CDR3 loop: CASRPTGRGNEKLFF. The CDR3 DNA reads TGTGCCAGCAGGCCAACAGGGAGGGGGAATGAAAAACTGTTTTTT. The chain joins TRBV28 to TRBJ1-4; possibly TRBD1 for D (6 bases). The CDR3 length is 15 residues. Germline V gives CDR1 MDHEN, CDR2 SYDVKM. Trimming shortened V by 6 bases and J by 5 bases, and 16 bases separated the two germline ends.

This chain uses TRBV19 with TRBJ1-5; 9 nucleotides agree with TRBD1. Losses at the gene ends were 7 bases for V and 7 bases for J; bases not matched to a gene: 11. The CDR3 covers 15 residues. Germline V CDR1 and CDR2: LNHDA, SQIVND (reference sequence). The CDR3 loop reads CASIPPGQGFQPQHF. In DNA form, the CDR3 reads TGTGCCAGTATTCCCCCGGGACAGGGATTCCAGCCCCAGCATTTT.

The J gene is TRBJ2-5, the V gene TRBV10-3; 8 bases match TRBD2. CDR1 and CDR2 (germline): ENHRY, SYGVKD. The CDR3 is made up of 16 amino acids. Trimming took 4 bases from V and 5 from J; bases not matched to a gene: 12. CDR3 protein: CAISVTSGERGETQYF. As DNA, the CDR3 is TGTGCCATCAGTGTAACTAGCGGAGAGAGGGGTGAGACCCAGTACTTC.

This clone was picked up a small number of times. The J gene is TRBJ2-3, the V gene TRBV25-1; 12 positions match TRBD2. Germline values: CDR1 MGHDK, CDR2 SYGVNS. This CDR3 is 18 amino acids long. The trim removed 2 bases at V and 5 bases at J, leaving 11 bases unmatched. The CDR3 bases are TGTGCCAGCAGTGAAACTAGCGGGAGGCCCCTGGGTGGAGATACGCAGTATTTT. Encoded protein: CASSETSGRPLGGDTQYF.

The chain uses TRBV2 and TRBJ2-1; tentatively, D is TRBD2 (6 bases). This CDR3 spans 14 amino acids. V lost 7 bases, J lost 4 bases, and 14 bases lay in between. Per the germline V gene, CDR1 is SNHLY and CDR2 is FYNNEI. In DNA form, the CDR3 reads TGTGCCAGCAATCGGGAGATAGGGTACAATGAGCAGTTCTTC. Translated, it gives CASNREIGYNEQFF.

This chain connects TRBV5-1 to TRBJ1-3, with 8 bases fitting TRBD1. The CDR3 is 16 residues long. V was clipped by 4 bases and J by 0 bases; unmatched bases: 6. The germline gives CDR1 SGHRS, CDR2 YFSETQ. The CDR3 is CASSVGQVLSGNTIYF. The CDR3 region has the DNA TGCGCCAGCAGCGTGGGACAGGTCCTCTCTGGAAACACCATATATTTT. The full variable domain, its missing parts supplied by reference TRBV5-1 and TRBJ1-3, is KAGVTQTPRYLIKTRGQQVTLSCSPISGHRSVSWYQQTPGQGLQFLFEYFSETQRNKGNFPGRFSGRQFSNSRSEMNVSTLELGDSALYLCASSVGQVLSGNTIYFGEGSWLTVV.

This clone was detected once. The chain has TRBV2 and TRBJ2-2, with 10 bases fitting TRBD1. Per the germline V gene, CDR1 is SNHLY and CDR2 is FYNNEI. V lost 9 bases, J lost 7 bases, and 11 bases stayed unmatched. The CDR3 is 15 residues long. CDR3 residues: CASFRDRGQNGELFF. The CDR3 coding sequence is TGTGCCAGTTTCCGGGACAGGGGTCAAAACGGGGAGCTGTTTTTT.

The chain combines TRBV11-2 with TRBJ2-3, with TRBD2 as a possible D gene (6 bases). This CDR3 is 16 amino acids long. CDR1 and CDR2 from the germline V gene are SGHAT and FQNNGV. V lost 5 bases and J lost 2, with 17 bases in between. The CDR3 DNA follows: TGTGCCAGCAGCGGTCTTTTTATAGCGGTCACAGATACGCAGTATTTT. Translating gives CASSGLFIAVTDTQYF.

This clone is a singleton in its sample. The rearrangement uses TRBV7-3 and TRBJ2-5; 9 bases align to TRBD2. Per the germline V gene, CDR1 is SGHTA and CDR2 is FQGTGA. The CDR3 runs to 16 residues. With V trimmed by 1 base and J by 5 bases, 8 bases remained unmatched. The CDR3 coding sequence is TGTGCCAGCAGCTTAAGCGGGCTAGCGGGACGGGAGACCCAGTACTTC. Protein sequence: CASSLSGLAGRETQYF.

V usage is TRBV6-4 and J usage is TRBJ2-1; TRBD2 is a possible D gene (5 bases). The V end lost 0 bases, the J end lost 4 bases, and 10 bases lay between the germline ends. CDR3 size: 15 residues. CDR1 is MRHNA, CDR2 SNTAGT, per germline. CDR3 amino acids: CASSDSRASYNEQFF. The CDR3 nucleotides are TGTGCCAGCAGTGACTCGCGGGCAAGTTACAATGAGCAGTTCTTC.

The chain recombines TRBV28 with TRBJ2-3; TRBD2 matches at 12 bases. There are 14 residues in the CDR3. CDR1 and CDR2 (germline): MDHEN, SYDVKM. V trimming: 6 bases; J trimming: 6 bases; junction bases outside the gene matches: 4. In DNA, the CDR3 is TGTGCCAGCAGCAGACTAGCGGGAGCTGATACGCAGTATTTT. It specifies CASSRLAGADTQYF.

The chain combines TRBV18 with TRBJ2-6; the match to TRBD1 covers 8 bases. CDR3 length equals 17 residues. Germline V gene lookup returns CDR1 KGHSH and CDR2 LQKENI. The trim removed 3 bases at V and 2 bases at J, leaving 6 bases unmatched. CDR3 bases: TGTGCCAGCTCACCGTGGACAGGGCGGGCTGGGGCCAACGTCCTGACTTTC. This codes for CASSPWTGRAGANVLTF.

The J gene is TRBJ2-3, the V gene TRBV7-6; D is possibly TRBD2 (5 bases). Germline loops: CDR1 SGHVS, CDR2 FNYEAQ. V lost 6 bases and J lost 1, with 14 bases in between. This CDR3 comprises 15 residues. CDR3 sequence: CASRREAVRTDTQYF. The CDR3 nucleotides are TGTGCCAGCAGGAGAGAAGCGGTACGCACAGATACGCAGTATTTT.

In regard to this clone: This same CDR3 is encoded by further DNA sequences in the sample. The chain links TRBV10-1 to TRBJ2-7; TRBD2 matches at 11 bases. Germline V gene data show CDR1 as WNHNN and CDR2 as SYGVQD (reference sequence). The length of the CDR3 is 14 residues. V gave up 3 bases and J gave up 4 bases; unmatched junction bases: 2. The CDR3 here is CASSEGLAGYEQYF. The CDR3 nucleotides are TGCGCCAGCAGTGAAGGACTAGCGGGTTACGAGCAGTACTTC.

The table lists this clone with a few counts. The DNA for the CDR3 is TGTGCCAGCAGTGACACAGGACTAGCGGGGGCCTGGGGTGAGCAGTTCTTC. This sequence encodes CASSDTGLAGAWGEQFF. The chain carries TRBV6-1 and TRBJ2-1, with 13 nucleotides matching TRBD2. The CDR3 length is 17 residues. Germline loops: CDR1 MNHNS, CDR2 SASEGT. The J segment lost 9 bases and the V segment lost 3 bases, leaving 11 bases of the junction unmatched.

The genes are TRBV7-9 and TRBJ1-6; TRBD1 matches 9 bases. The CDR3 consists of 14 residues. The J segment lost 10 bases and the V segment lost 4 bases, leaving 5 bases of the junction unmatched. CDR1 and CDR2 from the germline V gene are SEHNR and FQNEAQ (reference sequence). This CDR3 is CASSSQGAESPLHF. The CDR3 DNA sequence: TGTGCCAGCAGCTCACAGGGGGCTGAATCACCCCTCCACTTT.